Following are 9 T cell receptor beta chains from one sample sequenced in a study of tumor-infiltrating lymphocytes in primary liver carcinoma. Reverse transcription of around 0.45 ug total RNA with a constant-region primer produced TCR beta cDNA. Each TCR beta library was derived from three nested multiplex PCR rounds that employed slightly modified ARM-PCR. PCR rounds one and two used TRBV1-TRBV30 forward primers with a C-beta reverse primer for around 11 cycles each. Via MiXCR, TCRdb re-called the multiplex PCR reads, giving one row per CDR3 protein. The sample lists 150,000 to 200,000 distinct CDR3 sequences, 50% to 75% occurring once. The blood RNA (from unsorted whole blood) was obtained, and germline DNA was also extracted. Sequenced: peripheral blood. The receptors here all came from a man aged 35 to 55 with primary liver carcinoma and hepatitis B virus infection.

A single count supports this clonotype. This sequence joins TRBV29-1 and TRBJ2-2, with 7 positions matching TRBD2. V was pared by 2 bases and J by 0 bases, with 6 bases of the junction left unmatched. This CDR3 has 16 residues. The germline gives CDR1 SQVTM, CDR2 ANQGSEA. The CDR3 spells CSVEISRGANTGELFF. The CDR3 nucleotides read TGCAGCGTTGAAATTAGTCGGGGGGCGAACACCGGGGAGCTGTTTTTT.

A remark on this clonotype: Since the CDR3 does not end with the conserved phenylalanine or tryptophan, this likely comes from a read error. Because the CDR3's place on the DNA is in doubt, the DNA is left out and the CDR3 is given as listed by TCRdb. This sequence joins TRBV11-2 and TRBJ2-5. Germline-derived CDR1 and CDR2 are SGHAT and FQNNGV. The CDR3 spans 11 amino acids, including both terminal residues. The CDR3 region is CASSLQETQYY.

The V gene is TRBV6-6, the J gene TRBJ2-7; 7 nucleotides match TRBD1. CDR3 length: 16 residues. V lost 0 bases and J lost 1; bases outside the gene matches: 6. CDR1 and CDR2 from the germline V gene are MNHNY and SVGAGI (reference sequence). For the CDR3, the DNA is TGTGCCAGCAGTTACTCGAGAGGGGACAGTTCCTACGAGCAGTACTTC. Translated, it gives CASSYSRGDSSYEQYF.

The gene calls are TRBV29-1 and TRBJ2-5; weak D call: TRBD2 (6 bases). CDR1 and CDR2 from the germline V gene are SQVTM and ANQGSEA. CDR3 length: 15 residues. V dropped 8 bases and J dropped 1 base, with 20 bases sitting between them. The CDR3 reads CSSSPSVGSQETQYF. DNA of the CDR3: TGCAGCTCCTCACCTAGCGTGGGTAGCCAAGAGACCCAGTACTTC.

A remark on this clonotype: A read error is possible here, since a much larger clone lies one base away. The chain joins TRBV11-2 to TRBJ2-1; D is perhaps TRBD2 (6 bases). CDR1 SGHAT and CDR2 FQNNGV come from the germline V gene. The CDR3 is 16 amino acids. This chain's CDR3 is CVSSLDGFASANEQFF. CDR3 nucleotides: TGTGTCAGCAGCTTAGATGGTTTTGCTAGCGCGAATGAGCAGTTCTTC.

This clonotype was seen a few times. This likely comes from a read error, as the CDR3 has no conserved phenylalanine or tryptophan at its end. The chain combines TRBV11-1 with TRBJ2-1; 11 nucleotides line up with TRBD2. The CDR3 is 13 amino acids. The germline V gene has CDR1 SGHAT and CDR2 FQDESV (reference sequence). CDR3 DNA sequence: TGTTCCAGCGGGACTAGCGGTTCCAATGAGCAGTTCTTA. It translates to CSSGTSGSNEQFL.

Regarding this clonotype: This likely comes from a read error, as the CDR3 has no conserved phenylalanine or tryptophan at its end. The V and J genes are TRBV11-3 and TRBJ2-7, with a tentative D call TRBD1 (5 bases). The CDR3 spans 13 residues. The germline V gene has CDR1 SGHNT and CDR2 YENEEA. The CDR3 spells CASSLGDSYEQYL. CDR3 nucleotides: TGTGCTAGCAGCTTAGGGGACTCCTACGAGCAGTACTTA.

This clonotype was detected once. Relative to the germline gene, one junction end is altered; a read error may explain this. The genes are TRBV11-2 and TRBJ2-7, with unresolved D. Germline V gene lookup returns CDR1 SGHAT and CDR2 FQNNGV. This CDR3 region has 17 residues. CDR3 DNA: TGTGCCAGCAACTTAGATCATGAGTGGAAGAAGAACTACGAGCAGTATTTC. Its translation: CASNLDHEWKKNYEQYF.

The chain employs TRBV7-8 and TRBJ2-7; the D is unclear. Trimming stripped 5 bases from V and 4 bases from J, with 15 bases between. The CDR3 covers 14 residues. Germline-derived CDR1 and CDR2 are SGHVS and FQNEAQ. The CDR3 nucleotides are TGTGCCAGCAGCCTTTCCACGGGCCGGTACGAGCAGTACTTC. Protein: CASSLSTGRYEQYF.